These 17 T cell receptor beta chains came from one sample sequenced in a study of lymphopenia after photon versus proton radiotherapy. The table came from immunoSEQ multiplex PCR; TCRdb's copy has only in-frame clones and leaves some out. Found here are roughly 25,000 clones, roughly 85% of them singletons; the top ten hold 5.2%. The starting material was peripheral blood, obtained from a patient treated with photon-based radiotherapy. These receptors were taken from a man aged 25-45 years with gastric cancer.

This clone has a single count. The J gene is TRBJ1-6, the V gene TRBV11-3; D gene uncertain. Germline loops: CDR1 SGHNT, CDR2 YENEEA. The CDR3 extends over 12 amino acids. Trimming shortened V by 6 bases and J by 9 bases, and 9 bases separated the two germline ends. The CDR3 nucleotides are TGTGCCAGCAGTACGAGGAGTTCACCCCTCCACTTT. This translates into CASSTRSSPLHF.

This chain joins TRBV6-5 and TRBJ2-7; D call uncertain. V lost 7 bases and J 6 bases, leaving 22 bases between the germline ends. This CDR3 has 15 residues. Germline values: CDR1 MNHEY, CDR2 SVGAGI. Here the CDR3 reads CASNPSGTFRSEQYF. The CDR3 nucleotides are TGTGCCAGCAACCCCTCAGGAACATTCCGCTCCGAGCAGTACTTC.

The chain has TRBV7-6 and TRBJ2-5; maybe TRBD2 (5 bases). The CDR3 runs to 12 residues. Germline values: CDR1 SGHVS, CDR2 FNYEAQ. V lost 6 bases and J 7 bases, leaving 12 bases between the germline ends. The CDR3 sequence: CASSSPGGTQYF. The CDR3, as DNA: TGTGCCAGCAGTTCGCCAGGAGGGACCCAGTACTTC.

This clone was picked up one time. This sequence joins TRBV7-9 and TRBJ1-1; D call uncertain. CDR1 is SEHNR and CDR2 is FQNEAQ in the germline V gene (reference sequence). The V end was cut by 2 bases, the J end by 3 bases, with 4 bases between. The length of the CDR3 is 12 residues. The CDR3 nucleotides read TGTGCCAGCAGCTTAAGGGACACTGAAGCTTTCTTT. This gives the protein CASSLRDTEAFF.

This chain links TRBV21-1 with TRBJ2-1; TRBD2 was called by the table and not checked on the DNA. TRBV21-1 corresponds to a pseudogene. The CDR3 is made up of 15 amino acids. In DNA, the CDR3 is TGTGCCAGCAGCCGCATTCAAGGGAGAAACAATGAGCAGTTCTTC. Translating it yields CASSRIQGRNNEQFF.

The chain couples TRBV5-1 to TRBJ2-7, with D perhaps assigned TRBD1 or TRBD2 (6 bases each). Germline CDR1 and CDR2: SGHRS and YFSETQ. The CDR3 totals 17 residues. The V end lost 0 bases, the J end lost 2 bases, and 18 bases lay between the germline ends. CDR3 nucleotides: TGCGCCAGCAGCTTGGCCCTAGCTTTCGGGGGCACCTACGAGCAGTACTTC. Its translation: CASSLALAFGGTYEQYF.

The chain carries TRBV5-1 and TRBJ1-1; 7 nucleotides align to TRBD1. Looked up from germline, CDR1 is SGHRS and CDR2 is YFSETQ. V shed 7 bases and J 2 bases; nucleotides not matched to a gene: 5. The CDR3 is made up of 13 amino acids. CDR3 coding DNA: TGCGCCAGCCAGGACAGGTCAAACACTGAAGCTTTCTTT. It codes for CASQDRSNTEAFF.

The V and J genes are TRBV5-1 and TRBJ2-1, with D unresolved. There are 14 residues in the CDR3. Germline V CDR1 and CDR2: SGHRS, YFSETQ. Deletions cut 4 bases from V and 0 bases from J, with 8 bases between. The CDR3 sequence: CASSGQSSYNEQFF. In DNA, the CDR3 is TGCGCCAGCAGCGGGCAGAGCTCCTACAATGAGCAGTTCTTC.

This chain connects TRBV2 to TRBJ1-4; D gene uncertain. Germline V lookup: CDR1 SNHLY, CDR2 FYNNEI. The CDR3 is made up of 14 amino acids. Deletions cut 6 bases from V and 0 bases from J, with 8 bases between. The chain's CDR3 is CASSPGATNEKLFF. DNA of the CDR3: TGTGCCAGCAGCCCTGGTGCAACTAATGAAAAACTGTTTTTT.

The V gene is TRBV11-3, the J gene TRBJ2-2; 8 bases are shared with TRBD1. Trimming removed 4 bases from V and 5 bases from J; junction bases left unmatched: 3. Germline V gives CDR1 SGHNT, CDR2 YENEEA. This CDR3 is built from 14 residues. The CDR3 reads CASSYGQGTGELFF. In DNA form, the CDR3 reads TGTGCCAGCAGCTATGGACAGGGAACCGGGGAGCTGTTTTTT.

The CDR3 DNA is TGTGCCAGCAGTTACTCTGAGACAGCCACTGAAGCTTTCTTT. Its translation: CASSYSETATEAFF. This chain links TRBV6-6 with TRBJ1-1, with D possibly TRBD1 on 5 matching bases. CDR3 length: 14 residues. The V gene lost 0 bases and the J gene lost 4 bases, with 9 bases spanning the gap. The germline gives CDR1 MNHNY, CDR2 SVGAGI (reference sequence).

CDR3 in DNA: TGTGCCAGCAGCCCTACCATACAGACAACTAATGAAAAACTGTTTTTT. Its protein is CASSPTIQTTNEKLFF. The J gene is TRBJ1-4, the V gene TRBV11-1; D remains ambiguous. The CDR3 has 16 amino acids. Per germline, CDR1 SGHAT and CDR2 FQDESV (reference sequence). V lost 5 bases to trimming and J lost 0 bases, with 13 bases between them. Full variable domain (outside the CDR3, taken from reference TRBV11-1 and TRBJ1-4): EAEVAQSPRYKITEKSQAVAFWCDPISGHATLYWYRQILGQGPELLVQFQDESVVDDSQLPKDRFSAERLKGVDSTLKIQPAELGDSAMYLCASSPTIQTTNEKLFFGSGTQLSVL.

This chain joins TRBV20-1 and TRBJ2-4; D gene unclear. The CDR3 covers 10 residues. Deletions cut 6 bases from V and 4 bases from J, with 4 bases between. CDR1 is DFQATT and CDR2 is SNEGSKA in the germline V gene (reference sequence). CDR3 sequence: CSALKNIQYF. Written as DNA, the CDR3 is TGCAGTGCCCTGAAAAACATTCAGTACTTC.

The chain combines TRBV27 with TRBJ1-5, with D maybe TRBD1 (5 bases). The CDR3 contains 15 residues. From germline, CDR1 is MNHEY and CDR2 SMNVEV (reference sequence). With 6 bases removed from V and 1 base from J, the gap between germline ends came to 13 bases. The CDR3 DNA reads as TGTGCCAGCAGACGCACATGGGACAGCAATCAGCCCCAGCATTTT. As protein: CASRRTWDSNQPQHF.

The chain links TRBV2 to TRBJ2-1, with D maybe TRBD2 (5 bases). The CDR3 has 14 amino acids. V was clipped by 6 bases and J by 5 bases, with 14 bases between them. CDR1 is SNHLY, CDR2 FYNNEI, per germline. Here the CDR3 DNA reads TGTGCCAGCAGCGCCCGGGGTAGCGACAATGAGCAGTTCTTC. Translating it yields CASSARGSDNEQFF.

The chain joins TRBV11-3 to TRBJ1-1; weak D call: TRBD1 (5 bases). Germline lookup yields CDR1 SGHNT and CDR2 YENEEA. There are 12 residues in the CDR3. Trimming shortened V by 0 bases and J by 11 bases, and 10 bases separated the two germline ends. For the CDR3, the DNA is TGTGCCAGCAGCTTAGAAACCCGGGGGGCTTTCTTT. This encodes CASSLETRGAFF.

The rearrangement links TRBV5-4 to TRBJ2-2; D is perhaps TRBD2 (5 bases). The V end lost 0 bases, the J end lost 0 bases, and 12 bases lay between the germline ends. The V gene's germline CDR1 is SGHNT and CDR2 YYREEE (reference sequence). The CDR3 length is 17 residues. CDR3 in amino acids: CASSLDARASNTGELFF. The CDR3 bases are TGTGCCAGCAGCTTGGACGCGAGGGCCTCGAACACCGGGGAGCTGTTTTTT.